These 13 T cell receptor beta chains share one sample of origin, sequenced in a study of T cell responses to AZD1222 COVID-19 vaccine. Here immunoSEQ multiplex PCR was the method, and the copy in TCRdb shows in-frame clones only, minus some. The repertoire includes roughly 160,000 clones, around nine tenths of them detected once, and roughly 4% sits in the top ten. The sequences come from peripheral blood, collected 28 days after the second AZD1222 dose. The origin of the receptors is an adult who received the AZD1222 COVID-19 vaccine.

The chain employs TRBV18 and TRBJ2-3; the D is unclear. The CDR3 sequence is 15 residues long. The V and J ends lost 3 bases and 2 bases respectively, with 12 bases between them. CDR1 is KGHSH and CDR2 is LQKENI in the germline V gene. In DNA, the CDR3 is TGTGCCAGCTCACCCGTGGCACCTTCCACAGATACGCAGTATTTT. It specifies CASSPVAPSTDTQYF.

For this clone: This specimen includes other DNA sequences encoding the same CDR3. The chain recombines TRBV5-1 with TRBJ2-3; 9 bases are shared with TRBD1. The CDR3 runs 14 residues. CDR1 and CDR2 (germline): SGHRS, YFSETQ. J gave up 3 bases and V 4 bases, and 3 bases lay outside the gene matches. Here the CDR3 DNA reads TGCGCCAGCAGCCCAGGACAGGGGACAGATACGCAGTATTTT. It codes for CASSPGQGTDTQYF. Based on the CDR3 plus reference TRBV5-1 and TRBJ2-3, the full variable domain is KAGVTQTPRYLIKTRGQQVTLSCSPISGHRSVSWYQQTPGQGLQFLFEYFSETQRNKGNFPGRFSGRQFSNSRSEMNVSTLELGDSALYLCASSPGQGTDTQYFGPGTRLTVL.

CDR3 nucleotide sequence: TGTGCCAGTAGAAGGGGGACCATCGGGGAAAAACTGTTTTTT. The encoded protein is CASRRGTIGEKLFF. This chain connects TRBV19 to TRBJ1-4; a possible D gene is TRBD1 (6 bases). This CDR3 has 14 residues. The V end was cut by 6 bases, the J end by 8 bases, with 16 bases between. Germline V gene data show CDR1 as LNHDA and CDR2 as SQIVND (reference sequence).

The CDR3, as DNA: TGTGCCAGCAGCCGCCTAATGAACACTGAAGCTTTCTTT. Amino acid sequence: CASSRLMNTEAFF. The chain recombines TRBV3-1 (or the pseudogene TRBV3-2) with TRBJ1-1; D is uncertain. V shed 4 bases and J shed 0 bases, with 6 bases lying between them. The CDR3 totals 13 residues. Looked up from germline, CDR1 is LGHDT and CDR2 is YNNKEL (reference sequence).

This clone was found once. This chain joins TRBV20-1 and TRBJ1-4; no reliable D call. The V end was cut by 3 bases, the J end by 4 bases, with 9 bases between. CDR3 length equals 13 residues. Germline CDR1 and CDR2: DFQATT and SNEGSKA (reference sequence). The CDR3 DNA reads TGCAGTGCTAGTGGACCGAGTAATGAAAAACTGTTTTTT. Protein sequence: CSASGPSNEKLFF.

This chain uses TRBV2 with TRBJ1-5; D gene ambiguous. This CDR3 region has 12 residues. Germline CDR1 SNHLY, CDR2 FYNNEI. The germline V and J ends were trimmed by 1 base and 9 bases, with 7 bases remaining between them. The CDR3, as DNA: TGTGCCAGCAGTGAAGTCCCGGGGCCCCAGCATTTT. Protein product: CASSEVPGPQHF.

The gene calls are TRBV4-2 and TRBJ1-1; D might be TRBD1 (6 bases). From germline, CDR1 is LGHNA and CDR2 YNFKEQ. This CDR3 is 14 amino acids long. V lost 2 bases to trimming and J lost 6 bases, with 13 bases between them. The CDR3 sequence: CASSQITGSPEAFF. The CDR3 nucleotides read TGTGCCAGCAGCCAAATAACAGGGAGCCCTGAAGCTTTCTTT.

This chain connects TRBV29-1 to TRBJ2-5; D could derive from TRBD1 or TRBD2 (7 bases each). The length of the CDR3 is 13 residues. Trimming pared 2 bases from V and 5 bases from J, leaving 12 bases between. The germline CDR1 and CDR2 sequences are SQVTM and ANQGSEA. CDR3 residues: CSVEPQGGETQYF. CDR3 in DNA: TGCAGCGTTGAACCTCAGGGGGGGGAGACCCAGTACTTC.

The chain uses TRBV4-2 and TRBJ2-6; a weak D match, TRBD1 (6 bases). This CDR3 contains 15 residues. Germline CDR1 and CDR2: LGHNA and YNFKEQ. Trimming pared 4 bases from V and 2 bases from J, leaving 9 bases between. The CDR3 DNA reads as TGTGCCAGCAGCCCGAAGGGGGCTGGGGCCAACGTCCTGACTTTC. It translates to CASSPKGAGANVLTF.

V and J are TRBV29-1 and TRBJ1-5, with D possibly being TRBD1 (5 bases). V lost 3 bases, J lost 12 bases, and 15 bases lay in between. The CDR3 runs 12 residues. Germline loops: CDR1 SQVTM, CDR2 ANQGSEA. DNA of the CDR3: TGCAGCGTTGATGGGGGGAATCAGGTCCAGCATTTT. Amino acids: CSVDGGNQVQHF.

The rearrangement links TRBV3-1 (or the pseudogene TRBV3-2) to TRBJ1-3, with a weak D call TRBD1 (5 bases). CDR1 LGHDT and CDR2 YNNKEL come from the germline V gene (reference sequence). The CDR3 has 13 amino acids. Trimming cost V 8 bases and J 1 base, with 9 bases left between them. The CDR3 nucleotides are TGTGCCAGCGGCGGGGCTTCTGGAAACACCATATATTTT. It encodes CASGGASGNTIYF.

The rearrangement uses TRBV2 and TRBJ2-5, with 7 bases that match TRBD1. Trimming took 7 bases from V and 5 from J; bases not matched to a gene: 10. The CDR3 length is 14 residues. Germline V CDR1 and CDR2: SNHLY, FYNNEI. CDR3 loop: CASIPSGGLETQYF. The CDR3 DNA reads TGTGCCAGCATCCCCTCAGGGGGTTTGGAGACCCAGTACTTC.

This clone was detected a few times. The CDR3: CASRVGRENTGELFF. CDR3 in DNA: TGTGCCAGCAGGGTCGGAAGGGAGAACACCGGGGAGCTGTTTTTT. The chain couples TRBV5-4 to TRBJ2-2; D remains unclear. CDR3 size: 15 residues. Trimming removed 5 bases at V and 1 base at J, with 12 bases between. Germline V lookup: CDR1 SGHNT, CDR2 YYREEE (reference sequence).